This T cell receptor beta chain was obtained from a study of patients and donors after allogeneic stem cell transplantation. A single record per CDR3 protein comes from TCRdb applying MiXCR to the RT-PCR reads. The sample carries approximately 150,000 distinct CDR3 sequences, 30% recorded once. This CDR3 spans 13 amino acids. Trimming pared 7 bases from V and 8 bases from J, leaving 15 bases between. CDR1 and CDR2 from the germline V gene are MNHNY and SVGAGI (reference sequence). This clonotype was counted a few times. This sequence joins TRBV6-6 and TRBJ1-3; no clear D. Sequenced input: blood, either unsorted or a sorted T cell fraction (not recorded which). This clonotype originated in a human donor who was either an allogeneic HSCT recipient or a stem cell or donor lymphocyte infusion donor (not recorded which). It is not recorded whose cells these are; they may come from a transplant donor. Here the CDR3 reads CASNLKTLDTIYF. The CDR3 DNA is TGTGCCAGCAATCTTAAAACGCTGGACACCATATATTTT.